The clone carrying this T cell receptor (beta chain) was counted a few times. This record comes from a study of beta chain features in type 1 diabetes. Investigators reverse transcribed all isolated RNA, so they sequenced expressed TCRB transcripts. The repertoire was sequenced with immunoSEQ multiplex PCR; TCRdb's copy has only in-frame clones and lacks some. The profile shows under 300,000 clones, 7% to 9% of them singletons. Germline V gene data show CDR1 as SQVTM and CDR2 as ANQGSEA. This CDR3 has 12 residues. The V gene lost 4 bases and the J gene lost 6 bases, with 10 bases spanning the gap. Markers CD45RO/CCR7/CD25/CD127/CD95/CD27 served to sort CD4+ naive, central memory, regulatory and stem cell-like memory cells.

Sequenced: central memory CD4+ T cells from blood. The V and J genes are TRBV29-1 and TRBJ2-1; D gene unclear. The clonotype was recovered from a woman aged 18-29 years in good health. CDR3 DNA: TGCAGCGTTGGGGCTAGGTTCAATGAGCAGTTCTTC. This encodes CSVGARFNEQFF.